This T cell receptor (beta chain) emerged from a study of OX40 agonist ivuxolimab in advanced cancers. This clone is a singleton in its sample. Its antigen is unknown. Study-wide results and caveats: Averaged across samples, CD8+ T cells carried more expanded clones than CD4+ did. At 0.1 to 3.0 mg/kg, CD4+ and CD8+ blood T cells expanded clonally by week 6. Partial responders receiving 0.1-3.0 mg/kg showed among the lowest clonal expansion.

The germline V gene encodes CDR1 MGHRA and CDR2 YSYEKL. With V trimmed by 0 bases and J by 7 bases, 6 bases remained unmatched. The CDR3 runs 17 residues. Using immunoSEQ multiplex PCR, the repertoire was profiled, and TCRdb retains in-frame clones only, with some absent. This sample has about 85,000 clones; approximately 86% occur once, and the top ten carry around 2%. Here the sequenced sample was CD4+ or CD8+ T cells sorted from blood, taken in a trial of the OX40 agonist ivuxolimab. The sequence was obtained from an adult with an advanced solid tumor such as melanoma, head and neck, liver or kidney cancer. The genes are TRBV4-1 and TRBJ1-4; 12 bases fit TRBD1. DNA of the CDR3: TGCGCCAGCAGCCAAGAGGGGACAGGGGGCATTGGTGAAAAACTGTTTTTT. It yields the protein CASSQEGTGGIGEKLFF.